This T cell receptor beta chain was documented in a study of T cells in Graves' hyperthyroidism and ophthalmopathy (dated by TCRdb to between 2018 and 2021). Study-wide context: Peripheral blood samples were taken at the time of initial diagnosis, prior to any treatment. To identify distinguishing TCR V-J signatures, a discovery cohort of 95 to 100 patients was used, comprising some 45 with Graves' ophthalmopathy and 57 with stable Graves' hyperthyroidism. An independent validation cohort of 18 to 20 hyperthyroidism patients and roughly 16 patients who later progressed to ophthalmopathy tested prospective prediction of ophthalmopathy. For training and testing, the 100 or so patients in the discovery cohort were randomly divided in a 7:3 ratio. Thyroid tissue and blood T-cell repertoires from six Graves' hyperthyroidism patients were also compared in the study. Following sampling, methimazole starting at 30 mg daily was given to hyperthyroidism patients, and high-dose intravenous methylprednisolone was given to ophthalmopathy patients. TCR Vbeta CDR3 sequencing of 130 to 150 peripheral blood samples (43 ophthalmopathy, 75 to 85 hyperthyroidism and roughly 17 progressor patients) is reported in the paper. On the study overall, not on this receptor specifically: Sample size was not statistically predetermined, and investigators were not blinded to group allocation. During validation, the model predicted progression to ophthalmopathy a median of approximately 6 months ahead of onset, with almost 71% sensitivity and 72.22% specificity. Blood samples also contained most of the expanded thyroid clonotypes (frequency above 0.001), which suggests that blood repertoires may reflect thyroid immune responses. A 13 V-J signature model separated ophthalmopathy from stable hyperthyroidism, with approximately 87% sensitivity and around 84% specificity in cross-validation and 80%/75% in testing.

Worth noting for this clonotype: It has no known antigen specificity. No clone much larger than this one lies a single base away; base qualities are absent.

Amplification of TCR beta CDR3 regions was carried out from RNA transcripts. The TCR CDR3 was subjected to a first round of RT-PCR using the HTBI primer set and the Qiagen OneStep RT-PCR kit. The libraries were constructed in a second round of multiplex PCR and then size-selected and purified. The libraries were sequenced on an Illumina HiSeq2000 using paired-end 100 bp reads. The study's own analysis went as follows. Raw data were processed with SOAPnuke, discarding reads with adapters, uncalled bases, mean Phred below 15, or no exact constant-primer or identifier match. COPE v1.2.5 was used to merge the high-quality paired reads, and each unique nucleotide sequence was defined as a clonotype. MiTCR v1.1 was used to align clonotypes to the IMGT TRBV, TRBD and TRBJ reference segments. The analysis included only V-J combinations with a frequency above 0.0001, which together covered around 99% of the repertoires. A TCS score was defined as the ratio between F50 (clonal expansion) and ExV (chaos), using BLOSUM62-based TCRdist between CDR3 peptides within each V-J. Welch's t-statistics and random forest reduced fewer than 550 V-J features to 13, which were used in a naive Bayes classifier (R e1071). The public reads were reprocessed in TCRdb via fastp at Q25 and MiXCR, keeping in-frame beta chains. Rows with a matching CDR3 protein are joined into one entry that keeps the most common DNA and genes. V and J calls and clone size were set by TCRdb, not the authors. For this sample the table gives under 350,000 distinct CDR3 sequences, of which around 23% were detected only once. Over 40% of the sample goes to the ten largest clones.

Stable Graves' hyperthyroidism was defined as no progression to ophthalmopathy during 18 months of follow-up. The hyperthyroidism patients were between 18 and 65 years old and newly diagnosed, with a disease duration of less than 2 months. Patients with uncontrolled infections, other autoimmune diseases, pregnancy or lactation were excluded. Diagnoses were established on the basis of clinical symptoms, serum thyroxine and TRAb, thyroid ultrasound, and orbital computed tomography. PBMCs were isolated from 10 ml of fresh peripheral blood by Ficoll-Paque density gradient centrifugation. Trizol reagent was used to extract total RNA, and RNA quality was then checked on an Agilent 2100 Bioanalyzer. In the germline V gene (reference sequence), CDR1 corresponds to LNHDA and CDR2 to SQIVND. After removal of 7 bases from V and 7 bases from J, the junction retains 7 bases not matched to a gene. The CDR3, from cysteine to phenylalanine, totals 14 residues. The retained sequence is limited to the CDR3, 42 bases, with the frame set at the first base.

The sequenced material came from blood. The receptor's source is a woman aged 45 to 65 with Graves' hyperthyroidism. This receptor chain uses TRBV19 and TRBJ2-2, with 9 central nucleotides matching TRBD1. The CDR3 protein sequence reads: CASTVQGANGELFF. The DNA reads TGTGCCAGTACCGTACAGGGGGCTAACGGGGAGCTGTTTTTT.